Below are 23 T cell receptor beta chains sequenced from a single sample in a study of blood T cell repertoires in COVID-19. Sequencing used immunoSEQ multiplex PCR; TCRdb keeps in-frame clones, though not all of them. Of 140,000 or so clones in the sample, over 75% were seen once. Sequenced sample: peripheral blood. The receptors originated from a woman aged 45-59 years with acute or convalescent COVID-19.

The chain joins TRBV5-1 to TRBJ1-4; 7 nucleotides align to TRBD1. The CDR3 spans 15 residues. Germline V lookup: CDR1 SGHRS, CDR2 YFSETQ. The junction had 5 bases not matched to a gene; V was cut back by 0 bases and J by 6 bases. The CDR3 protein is CASSLDWGQYEKLFF. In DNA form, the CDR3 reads TGCGCCAGCAGCTTGGACTGGGGACAGTATGAAAAACTGTTTTTT.

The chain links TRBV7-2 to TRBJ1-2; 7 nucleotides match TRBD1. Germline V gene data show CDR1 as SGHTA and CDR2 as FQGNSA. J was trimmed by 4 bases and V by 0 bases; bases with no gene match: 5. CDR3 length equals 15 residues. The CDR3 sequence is CASSLAGGGGYGYTF. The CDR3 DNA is TGTGCCAGCAGCTTAGCAGGGGGCGGAGGCTATGGCTACACCTTC.

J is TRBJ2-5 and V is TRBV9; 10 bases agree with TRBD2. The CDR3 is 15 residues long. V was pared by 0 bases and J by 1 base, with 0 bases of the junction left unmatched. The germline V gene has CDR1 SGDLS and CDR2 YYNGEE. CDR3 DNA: TGTGCCAGCAGCGTAGTAGCGGGAGGCCAAGAGACCCAGTACTTC. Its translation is CASSVVAGGQETQYF.

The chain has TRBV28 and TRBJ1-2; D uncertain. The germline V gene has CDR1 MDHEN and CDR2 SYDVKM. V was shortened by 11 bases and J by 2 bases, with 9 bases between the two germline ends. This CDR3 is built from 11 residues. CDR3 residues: CAGVGNYGYTF. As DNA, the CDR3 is TGTGCCGGAGTTGGGAACTATGGCTACACCTTC.

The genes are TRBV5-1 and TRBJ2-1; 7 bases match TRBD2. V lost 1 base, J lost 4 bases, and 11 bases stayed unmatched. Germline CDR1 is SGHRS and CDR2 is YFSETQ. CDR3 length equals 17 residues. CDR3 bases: TGCGCCAGCAGCTTGCCAGCGGGGAAGACGTCATACAATGAGCAGTTCTTC. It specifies CASSLPAGKTSYNEQFF.

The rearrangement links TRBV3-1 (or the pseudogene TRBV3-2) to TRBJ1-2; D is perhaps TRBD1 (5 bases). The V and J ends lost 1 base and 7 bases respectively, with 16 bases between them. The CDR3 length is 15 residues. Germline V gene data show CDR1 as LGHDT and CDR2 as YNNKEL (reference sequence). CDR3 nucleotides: TGTGCCAGCAGCCAAGTCCCGGGCAGGGAAGGTGGCTACACCTTC. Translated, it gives CASSQVPGREGGYTF.

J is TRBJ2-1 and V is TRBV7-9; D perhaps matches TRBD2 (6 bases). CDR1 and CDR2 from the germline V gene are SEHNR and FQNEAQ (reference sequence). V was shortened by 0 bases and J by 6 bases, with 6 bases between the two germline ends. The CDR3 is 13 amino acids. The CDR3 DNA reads TGTGCCAGCAGCTTAGCGGGGGGCAATGAGCAGTTCTTC. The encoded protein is CASSLAGGNEQFF.

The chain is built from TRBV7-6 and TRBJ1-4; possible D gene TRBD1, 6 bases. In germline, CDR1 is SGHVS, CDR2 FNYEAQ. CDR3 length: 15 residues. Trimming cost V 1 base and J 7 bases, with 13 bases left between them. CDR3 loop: CASSLGGPTGEKLFF. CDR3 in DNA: TGTGCCAGCAGCTTAGGGGGCCCGACAGGTGAAAAACTGTTTTTT.

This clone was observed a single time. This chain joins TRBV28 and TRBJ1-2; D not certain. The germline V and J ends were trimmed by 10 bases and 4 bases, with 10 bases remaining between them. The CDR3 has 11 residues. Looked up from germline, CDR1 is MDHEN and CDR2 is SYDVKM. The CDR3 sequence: CAILGLYGYTF. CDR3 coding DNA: TGTGCCATCCTGGGCCTCTATGGCTACACCTTC.

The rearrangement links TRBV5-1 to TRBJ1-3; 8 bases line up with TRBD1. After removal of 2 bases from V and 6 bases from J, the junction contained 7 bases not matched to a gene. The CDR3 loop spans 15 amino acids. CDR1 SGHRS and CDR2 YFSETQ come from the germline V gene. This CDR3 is CASSFMTGEVNTIYF. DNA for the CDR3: TGCGCCAGCAGCTTTATGACAGGGGAGGTAAACACCATATATTTT.

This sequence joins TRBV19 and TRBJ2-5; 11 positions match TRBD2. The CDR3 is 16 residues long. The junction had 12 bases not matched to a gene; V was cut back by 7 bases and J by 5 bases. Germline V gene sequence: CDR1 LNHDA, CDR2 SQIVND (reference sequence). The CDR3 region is CASTPALAGGHETQYF. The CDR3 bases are TGTGCCAGTACCCCTGCGTTAGCGGGGGGGCACGAGACCCAGTACTTC.

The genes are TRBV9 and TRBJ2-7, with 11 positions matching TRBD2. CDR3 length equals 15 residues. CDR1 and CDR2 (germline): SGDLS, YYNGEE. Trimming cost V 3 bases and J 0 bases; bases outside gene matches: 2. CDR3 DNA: TGTGCCAGCAGCGCTAGCGGGGGGAGCTCCTACGAGCAGTACTTC. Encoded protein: CASSASGGSSYEQYF.

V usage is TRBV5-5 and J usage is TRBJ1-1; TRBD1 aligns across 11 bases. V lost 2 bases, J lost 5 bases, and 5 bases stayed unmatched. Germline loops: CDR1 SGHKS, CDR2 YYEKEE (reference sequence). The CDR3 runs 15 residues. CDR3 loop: CASSFGQGARTEAFF. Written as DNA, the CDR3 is TGTGCCAGCAGCTTCGGACAGGGGGCCAGAACTGAAGCTTTCTTT.

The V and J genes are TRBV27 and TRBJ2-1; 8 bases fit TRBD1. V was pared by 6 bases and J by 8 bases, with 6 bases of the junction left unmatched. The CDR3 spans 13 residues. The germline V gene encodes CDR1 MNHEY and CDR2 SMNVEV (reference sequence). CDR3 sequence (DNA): TGTGCCAGCAGCCTGACAGGGGTCTATGAGCAGTTCTTC. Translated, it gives CASSLTGVYEQFF.

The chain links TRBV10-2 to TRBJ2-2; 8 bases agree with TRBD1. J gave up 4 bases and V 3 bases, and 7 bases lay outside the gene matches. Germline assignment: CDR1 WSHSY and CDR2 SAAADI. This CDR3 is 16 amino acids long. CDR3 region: CASSESRGPRTGELFF. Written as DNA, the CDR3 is TGCGCCAGCAGTGAATCCAGGGGGCCGCGCACCGGGGAGCTGTTTTTT.

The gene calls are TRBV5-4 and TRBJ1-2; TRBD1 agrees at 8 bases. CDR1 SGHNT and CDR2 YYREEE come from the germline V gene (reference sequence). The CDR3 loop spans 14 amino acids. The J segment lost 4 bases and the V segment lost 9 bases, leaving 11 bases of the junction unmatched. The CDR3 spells CAIAKDREGYGYTF. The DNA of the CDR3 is TGTGCCATCGCGAAGGACAGGGAGGGCTATGGCTACACCTTC.

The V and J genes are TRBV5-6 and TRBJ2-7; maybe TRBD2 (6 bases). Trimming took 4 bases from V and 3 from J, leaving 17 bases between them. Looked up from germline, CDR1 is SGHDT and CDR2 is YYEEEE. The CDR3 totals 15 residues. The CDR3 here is CASSGGGARHYEQYF. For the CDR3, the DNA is TGTGCCAGCAGCGGGGGAGGTGCCAGGCACTACGAGCAGTACTTC.

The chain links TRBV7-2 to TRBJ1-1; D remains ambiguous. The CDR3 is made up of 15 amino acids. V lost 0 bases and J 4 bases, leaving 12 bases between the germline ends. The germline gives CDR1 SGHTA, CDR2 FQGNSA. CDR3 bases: TGTGCCAGCAGCTTAGCGCGAAGGGCGGGCACTGAAGCTTTCTTT. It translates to CASSLARRAGTEAFF.

CDR3 sequence (DNA): TGTGCCAGCAGCGTAGGTCAGGGGTGGACTGAAGCTTTCTTT. It translates to CASSVGQGWTEAFF. The chain employs TRBV9 and TRBJ1-1; D possibly corresponds to TRBD1 (6 bases). CDR1 and CDR2 from the germline V gene are SGDLS and YYNGEE. The V gene lost 0 bases and the J gene lost 5 bases, with 11 bases spanning the gap. The CDR3 is 14 residues long. Complete variable domain (other parts from reference TRBV9 and TRBJ1-1): DSGVTQTPKHLITATGQRVTLRCSPRSGDLSVYWYQQSLDQGLQFLIQYYNGEERAKGNILERFSAQQFPDLHSELNLSSLELGDSALYFCASSVGQGWTEAFFGQGTRLTVV.

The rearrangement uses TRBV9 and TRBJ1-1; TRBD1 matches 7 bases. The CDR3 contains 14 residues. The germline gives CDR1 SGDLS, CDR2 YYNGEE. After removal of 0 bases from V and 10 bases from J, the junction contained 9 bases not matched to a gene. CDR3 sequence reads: CASSVGRQGNGAFF. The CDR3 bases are TGTGCCAGCAGCGTAGGGAGACAGGGAAACGGAGCTTTCTTT.

CDR3 amino acids: CASSGPGEGHYGYTF. In DNA form, the CDR3 reads TGTGCCAGCAGTGGCCCAGGGGAGGGCCACTATGGCTACACCTTC. The chain has TRBV27 and TRBJ1-2; weak D call: TRBD1 (6 bases). Trimming pared 5 bases from V and 3 bases from J, leaving 16 bases between. Germline CDR1 MNHEY, CDR2 SMNVEV (reference sequence). CDR3 length: 15 residues.

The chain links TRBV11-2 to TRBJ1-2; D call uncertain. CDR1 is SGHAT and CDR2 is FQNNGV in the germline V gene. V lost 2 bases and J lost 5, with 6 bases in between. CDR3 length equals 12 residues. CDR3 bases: TGTGCCAGCAGCTTATTGGAGTATGGCTACACCTTC. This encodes CASSLLEYGYTF.

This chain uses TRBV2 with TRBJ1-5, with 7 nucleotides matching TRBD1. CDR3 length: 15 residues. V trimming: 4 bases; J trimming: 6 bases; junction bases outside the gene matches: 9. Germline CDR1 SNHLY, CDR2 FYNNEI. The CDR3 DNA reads TGTGCCAGCAGTGCGGACAGGACGGGCGGTCAGCCCCAGCATTTT. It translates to CASSADRTGGQPQHF.